This record covers a single TCR beta chain. TCRdb keeps only in-frame clones here, not all; method: immunoSEQ multiplex PCR. The repertoire holds 1.5 million to 2.5 million clones, with approximately 95% as singletons. This record comes from a study of shared clonotypes between healthy human individuals. The trim removed 5 bases at V and 3 bases at J, leaving 0 bases unmatched. This CDR3 has 12 amino acids. Germline V lookup: CDR1 SQVTM, CDR2 ANQGSEA. Naive CD8 cells lacked CD45RO and underwent positive selection for CCR7, leaving out terminally differentiated effector memory CD45RA+ cells. The chain joins TRBV29-1 to TRBJ1-4; 7 nucleotides match TRBD1. Sequenced input: naive CD8+ T cells sorted from blood. The sequence derives from a man younger than 30 in good health. CDR3 sequence (DNA): TGCAGCGTTCAGGGGGCTAATGAAAAACTGTTTTTT. Translated: CSVQGANEKLFF.